A selection of T cell receptor beta chains follows, all from one sample in a study of CD8+ T cells in alopecia areata. The assay was immunoSEQ multiplex PCR, and TCRdb's table has in-frame clones only and misses some. The table shows 64,000 or so clones, with just over 45% occurring only once. The sequenced sample was CD8+ T cells sorted from blood, obtained at roughly week 36, from a patient treated with tofacitinib. The receptors were sampled from a human donor with alopecia areata. CDR3s include the opening cysteine and the closing phenylalanine or tryptophan. Fields, in order: D gene, clone size, V gene, J gene, CDR3 protein, CDR3 DNA. The D gene is left open where the match is weak. The listing skips clone size in some rows; elsewhere it reads once, few, many or a size class.

TRBD1	NA	TRBV30	TRBJ1-1	CAWSTQGDTEAFF	TGTGCCTGGAGTACTCAGGGGGACACTGAAGCTTTCTTT
NA	NA	TRBV7-9	TRBJ2-6	CASSSRSGLSGANVLTF	TGTGCCAGCAGCTCCAGATCAGGGTTATCTGGGGCCAACGTCCTGACTTTC
TRBD1	NA	TRBV11-1	TRBJ1-2	CASSHSDQGALDYGYTF	TGTGCCAGCAGTCATAGCGACCAGGGGGCGCTTGACTATGGCTACACCTTC
TRBD2	NA	TRBV11-2	TRBJ2-3	CASSDRTSGTTDTQYF	TGTGCCAGCAGCGACCGGACTAGCGGGACCACAGATACGCAGTATTTT
TRBD2	NA	TRBV19	TRBJ2-7	CASRGGSGGEQYF	TGTGCCAGTAGGGGCGGATCGGGAGGGGAGCAGTACTTC
NA	few	TRBV27	TRBJ2-5	CASSFFSGRQPGKETQYF	TGTGCCAGCAGTTTTTTTTCCGGCCGACAGCCTGGCAAAGAGACCCAGTACTTC
TRBD2	once	TRBV6-6	TRBJ2-5	CATSTGTSRQETQYF	TGTGCCACCTCAACCGGGACTAGCAGACAAGAGACCCAGTACTTC
NA	NA	TRBV7-2	TRBJ1-5	CASSSIGANQPQHF	TGTGCCAGCAGCTCCATCGGGGCCAATCAGCCCCAGCATTTT
NA	NA	TRBV23-1	TRBJ2-1	CASRPLRRLGNEQFF	TGCGCCAGCAGACCCCTCCGGCGGCTCGGTAATGAGCAGTTCTTC
NA	few	TRBV29-1	TRBJ1-1	CSVEDLQGHPRDTEAFF	TGCAGCGTTGAAGATCTTCAGGGACACCCTAGGGACACTGAAGCTTTCTTT
NA	NA	TRBV30	TRBJ1-5	CAWSPGLSNQPQHF	TGTGCCTGGAGTCCAGGGCTTAGCAATCAGCCCCAGCATTTT
TRBD2	NA	TRBV14	TRBJ2-5	CASSPQLAGTTETQYF	TGTGCCAGCAGCCCGCAACTAGCGGGTACCACGGAGACCCAGTACTTC
TRBD2	NA	TRBV30	TRBJ2-5	CAWSVALAVQETQYF	TGTGCCTGGAGTGTCGCTCTAGCGGTCCAAGAGACCCAGTACTTC
NA	once	TRBV7-2	TRBJ2-7	CASSLYMTYEQYF	TGTGCCAGCAGCTTATATATGACCTACGAGCAGTACTTC
NA	few	TRBV7-9	TRBJ2-7	CASSLYRDNSYEQYF	TGTGCCAGCAGCTTATATCGGGACAACTCCTACGAGCAGTACTTC
NA	NA	TRBV29-1	TRBJ2-1	CSVEAAGPYNEQFF	TGCAGCGTTGAAGCGGCGGGACCCTACAATGAGCAGTTCTTC
NA	NA	TRBV29-1	TRBJ2-2	CSVLWETGELFF	TGCAGCGTTTTGTGGGAGACCGGGGAGCTGTTTTTT
NA	NA	TRBV6-5	TRBJ1-2	CASSYEGSWNYGYTF	TGTGCCAGCAGTTACGAAGGGAGTTGGAACTATGGCTACACCTTC
NA	NA	TRBV4-1	TRBJ2-2	CASRITGELFF	TGCGCCAGCAGGATCACCGGGGAGCTGTTTTTT
NA	NA	TRBV4-3	TRBJ2-6	CASRTLGVGANVLTF	TGCGCCAGCAGGACTTTAGGGGTCGGGGCCAACGTCCTGACTTTC
NA	few	TRBV7-9	TRBJ2-2	CASSPRAGERANTGELFF	TGTGCCAGCAGCCCCCGGGCCGGAGAAAGGGCGAACACCGGGGAGCTGTTTTTT
NA	few	TRBV11-2	TRBJ2-7	CASSSGGPGQYF	TGTGCCAGCAGCTCCGGGGGGCCGGGGCAGTACTTC
NA	NA	TRBV30	TRBJ1-2	CACVSRLFGYTF	TGTGCCTGTGTGAGTCGACTTTTCGGCTACACCTTC
NA	NA	TRBV11-2	TRBJ2-7	CASSLSQPEQYF	TGTGCCAGCAGCTTAAGTCAGCCCGAGCAGTACTTC
TRBD1	NA	TRBV30	TRBJ1-5	CAWSDGQGAAQPQHF	TGTGCCTGGAGTGACGGACAGGGGGCTGCTCAGCCCCAGCATTTT
TRBD1	few	TRBV29-1	TRBJ2-3	CSVPGQVLRDTQYF	TGCAGCGTACCGGGACAGGTCCTCAGGGATACGCAGTATTTT
NA	few	TRBV29-1	TRBJ2-7	CSVEDEEPYEQYF	TGCAGCGTTGAAGATGAGGAACCCTACGAGCAGTACTTC
NA	once	TRBV9	TRBJ2-3	CASSVGLGYTDTQYF	TGTGCCAGCAGCGTAGGTCTGGGATACACAGATACGCAGTATTTT
TRBD2	once	TRBV7-9	TRBJ2-5	CASSLLAGIQETQYF	TGTGCCAGCAGCCTACTAGCGGGGATTCAAGAGACCCAGTACTTC
NA	few	TRBV7-3	TRBJ2-3	CASRPERVADTQYF	TGTGCCAGCAGACCCGAGAGGGTTGCAGATACGCAGTATTTT
NA	NA	TRBV11-2	TRBJ2-2	CASSLDSYTGELFF	TGTGCCAGCAGCTTAGATTCATACACCGGGGAGCTGTTTTTT
NA	NA	TRBV7-2	TRBJ1-5	CASSLDEEPQHF	TGTGCCAGCAGCTTAGATGAGGAGCCCCAGCATTTT